A selection of T cell receptor beta chains follows, all from one sample in a study of beta chain features in type 1 diabetes. TCRdb's copy holds only in-frame clones and misses some; the assay was immunoSEQ multiplex PCR. The sample lists hundreds of thousands of clones, around 30% occurring once. Sequencing input: naive CD4+ T cells from blood. These receptors originate from a man aged 18 to 30 in good health. Each CDR3 is given without its conserved first and last residue. Rows give clone size only sometimes, using once, few, many, or a class for an expanded clone.

clone_size j_call v_call cdr3_aa
- TRBJ2-3 TRBV30 ARGGADTQY
- TRBJ2-3 TRBV7-2 ASSLGVRDTDTQY
few TRBJ2-7 TRBV27 ASQRTGLYEQY
- TRBJ2-2 TRBV18 ASSPPGLANTGELF
few TRBJ2-2 TRBV9 ASSVSLAGFTGELF
- TRBJ2-2 TRBV25-1 ASSVDRGTGELF
- TRBJ1-2 TRBV10-3 AISDRGEIYGYT
- TRBJ2-5 TRBV2 ASRRRLGGGETQY
- TRBJ2-1 TRBV7-2 ASSITSGDWNEQF
- TRBJ1-2 TRBV29-1 SVSGTSPYGYT
- TRBJ2-3 TRBV29-1 SVARGSPPDTQY
- TRBJ1-2 TRBV29-1 SVPVGVGYGYT
- TRBJ2-5 TRBV7-2 ASTFQRGGGETQY